The present T cell receptor (beta chain) was sequenced within a study of CD8 T cells in Susac syndrome. RNA was extracted with the RNeasy kit, and a quantity of roughly 0.45 to 1 ug was reverse transcribed using random hexamers. TCRdb reprocessed the immunoSEQ multiplex PCR reads with MiXCR, giving one entry per CDR3 protein. The profile covers over 95,000 distinct CDR3 sequences, with around 90% appearing a single time and less than 0.15% taken by the ten largest. Germline V lookup: CDR1 MGHDK, CDR2 SYGVNS. V gave up 9 bases and J gave up 0 bases; unmatched junction bases: 1. The CDR3 loop spans 12 amino acids.

V and J are TRBV25-1 and TRBJ1-1; 7 bases map to TRBD1. Sequencing was done on a sample of CD4+ T cells from PBMCs. The sequence came from a human donor in good health. The DNA for the CDR3 is TGTGCCAGAGGGACAGTGAACACTGAAGCTTTCTTT. Translating gives CARGTVNTEAFF.